This TCR beta chain originates from a study of cytomegalovirus exposure and HLA in healthy donors. V lost 3 bases, J lost 7 bases, and 7 bases stayed unmatched. The germline CDR1 and CDR2 sequences are GTSNPN and SVGIG (reference sequence). The CDR3 runs to 14 residues. 13 Jbeta primers and 60 Vbeta primers were used for the PCR. Clones were sequenced by immunoSEQ multiplex PCR, and TCRdb holds only the in-frame ones, with some missing. This sample has some 170,000 clones, with approximately 80% found just once. This sequence joins TRBV30 and TRBJ1-2; 11 positions agree with TRBD1. The source of this sequence is a young woman in good health and CMV-seronegative. Sequenced input: PBMCs. The CDR3 bases are TGTGCCTGGAGGGGGGGACAGGGGGTTGCTGGCTACACCTTC. This sequence encodes CAWRGGQGVAGYTF.